Listed here is a single T cell receptor beta chain. Its antigen is undetermined. Germline loops: CDR1 SGHTA, CDR2 FQGNSA. V lost 5 bases to trimming and J lost 4 bases; unmatched junction nucleotides: 12. The CDR3 spans 16 residues. Sample-barcoded 5' priming and a J-beta primer mix drove a second PCR of about 6 to 12 cycles. TCRdb reanalysed the 5' RACE reads using MiXCR and keeps one entry per CDR3 protein. This sample yields over 300,000 distinct CDR3 sequences, of which more than 45% are seen a single time; 51% belongs to the top ten. This record comes from a study of blood T cells in healthy people across ages. Broader study findings: Total diversity from one million sequenced T cells was likely underestimated.

The gene calls are TRBV7-2 and TRBJ2-3, with 7 nucleotides matching TRBD1. Source material: blood. This receptor was obtained from a man between 60 and 70 years old in good health. This CDR3 reads CASSARQGLKADTQYF. The DNA of the CDR3 is TGTGCCAGCAGCGCGCGACAGGGTCTAAAGGCAGATACGCAGTATTTT.